What follows are 5 T cell receptor beta chains derived from one specimen sequenced in a study of blood T cells in healthy people across ages. A sample-barcoded 5' primer and a J-beta primer mix were used in a second PCR of roughly 7 to 12 cycles. From the 5' RACE reads, TCRdb called clonotypes with MiXCR, one entry per CDR3 protein. Of over 950,000 distinct CDR3 sequences detected, roughly 47% appear once; the ten largest clones hold 20% to 25%. Material: blood. These receptors were collected from a woman in her fifties or sixties in good health.

This clonotype occurred a few times. The gene calls are TRBV4-3 and TRBJ1-6; D is uncertain. V lost 0 bases, J lost 5 bases, and 8 bases lay in between. The CDR3 length is 15 residues. Germline V gene data show CDR1 as LGHNA and CDR2 as YSLEER. Here the CDR3 reads CASSQDPGHNSPLHF. DNA of the CDR3: TGCGCCAGCAGCCAAGACCCTGGCCATAATTCACCCCTCCACTTT.

The V call is TRBV7-2, the J call TRBJ1-4, with 8 bases matching TRBD1. V trimming: 5 bases; J trimming: 7 bases; junction bases outside the gene matches: 9. Germline V gene sequence: CDR1 SGHTA, CDR2 FQGNSA. The CDR3 extends over 15 amino acids. In DNA, the CDR3 is TGTGCCAGCAGCCCAGCGGTGACAGGGGCTGAAAAACTGTTTTTT. Amino acid sequence: CASSPAVTGAEKLFF. Variable domain in full (rest from reference TRBV7-2 and TRBJ1-4): GAGVSQSPSNKVTEKGKDVELRCDPISGHTALYWYRQSLGQGLEFLIYFQGNSAPDKSGLPSDRFSAERTGGSVSTLTIQRTQQEDSAVYLCASSPAVTGAEKLFFGSGTQLSVL.

The chain combines TRBV12-3 or TRBV12-4 with TRBJ2-4; 8 positions match TRBD1. Germline trimming cut 5 bases from V and 3 bases from J; bases unmatched to any gene: 9. The length of the CDR3 is 16 residues. CDR3 in amino acids: CASSITGTGVKNIQYF. CDR3 in DNA: TGTGCCAGCAGTATAACCGGGACAGGCGTCAAAAACATTCAGTACTTC.

The genes are TRBV15 and TRBJ2-3, with a possible D match to TRBD2 (5 bases). Germline V gives CDR1 LNHNV, CDR2 YYDKDF (reference sequence). This CDR3 region has 14 residues. Between the trimmed V and J ends, which lost 3 bases and 2 bases, there was a span of 9 bases. This CDR3 is CATSSGLTTDTQYF. CDR3 in DNA: TGTGCCACCAGCAGCGGACTGACCACAGATACGCAGTATTTT.

This clonotype was counted a single time. The chain combines TRBV20-1 with TRBJ1-6; D unclear. The CDR3 is 17 residues long. Trimming left V 0 bases short and J 0 bases short, with 12 bases between. Germline CDR1 is DFQATT and CDR2 is SNEGSKA (reference sequence). The DNA of the CDR3 is TGCAGTGCTAGAGATTCCGGCACAGCCTCCTATAATTCACCCCTCCACTTT. Its protein product is CSARDSGTASYNSPLHF.